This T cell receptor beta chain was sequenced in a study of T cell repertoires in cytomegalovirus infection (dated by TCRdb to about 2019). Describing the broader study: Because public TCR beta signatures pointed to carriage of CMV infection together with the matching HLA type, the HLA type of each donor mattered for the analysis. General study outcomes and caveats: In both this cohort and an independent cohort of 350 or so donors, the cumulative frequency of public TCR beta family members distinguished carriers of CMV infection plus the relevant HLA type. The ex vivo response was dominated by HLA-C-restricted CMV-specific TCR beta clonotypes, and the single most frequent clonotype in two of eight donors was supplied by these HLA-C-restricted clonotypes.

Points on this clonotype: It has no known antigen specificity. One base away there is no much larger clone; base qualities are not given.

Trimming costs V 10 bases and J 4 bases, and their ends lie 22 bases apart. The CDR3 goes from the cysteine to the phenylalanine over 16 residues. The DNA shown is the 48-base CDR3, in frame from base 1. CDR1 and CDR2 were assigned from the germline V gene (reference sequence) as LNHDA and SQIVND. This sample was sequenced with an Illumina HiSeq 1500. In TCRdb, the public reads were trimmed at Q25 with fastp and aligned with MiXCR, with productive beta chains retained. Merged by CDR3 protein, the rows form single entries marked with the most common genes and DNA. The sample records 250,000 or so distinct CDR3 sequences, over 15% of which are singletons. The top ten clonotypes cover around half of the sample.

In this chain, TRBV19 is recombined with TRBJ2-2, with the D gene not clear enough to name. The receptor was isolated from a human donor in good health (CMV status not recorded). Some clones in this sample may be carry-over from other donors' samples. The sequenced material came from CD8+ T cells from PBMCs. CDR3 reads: CATHPFSGRATGELFF. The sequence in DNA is TGTGCCACTCACCCGTTTTCGGGCCGTGCCACCGGGGAGCTGTTTTTT.